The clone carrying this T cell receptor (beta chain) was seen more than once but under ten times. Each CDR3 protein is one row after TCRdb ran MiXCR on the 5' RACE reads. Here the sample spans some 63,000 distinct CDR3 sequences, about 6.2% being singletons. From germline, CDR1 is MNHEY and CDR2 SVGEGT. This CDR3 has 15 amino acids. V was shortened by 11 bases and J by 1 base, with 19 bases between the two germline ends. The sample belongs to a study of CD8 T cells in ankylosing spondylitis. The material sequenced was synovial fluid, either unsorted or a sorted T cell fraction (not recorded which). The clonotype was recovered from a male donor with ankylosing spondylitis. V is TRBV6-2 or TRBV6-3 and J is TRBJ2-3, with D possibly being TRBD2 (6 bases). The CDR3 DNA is TGTGCCGGCCGGAGGCGGGGCGAGGGCACAGATACGCAGTATTTT. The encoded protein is CAGRRRGEGTDTQYF.